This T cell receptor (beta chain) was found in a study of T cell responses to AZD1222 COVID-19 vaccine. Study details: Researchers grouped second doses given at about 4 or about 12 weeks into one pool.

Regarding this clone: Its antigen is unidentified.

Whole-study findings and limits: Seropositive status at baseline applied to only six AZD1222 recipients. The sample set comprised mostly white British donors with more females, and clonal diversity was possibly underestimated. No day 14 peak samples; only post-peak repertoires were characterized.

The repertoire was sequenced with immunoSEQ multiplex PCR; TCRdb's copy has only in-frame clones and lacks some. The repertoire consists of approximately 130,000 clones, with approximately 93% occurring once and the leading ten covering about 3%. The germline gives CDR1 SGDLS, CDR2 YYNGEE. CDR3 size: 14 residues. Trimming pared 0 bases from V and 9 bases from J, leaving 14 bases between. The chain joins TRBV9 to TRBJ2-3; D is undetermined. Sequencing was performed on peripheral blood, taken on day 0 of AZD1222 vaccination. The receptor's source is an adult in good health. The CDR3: CASSVGESSSTQYF. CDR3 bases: TGTGCCAGCAGCGTAGGTGAATCCAGCTCGACGCAGTATTTT. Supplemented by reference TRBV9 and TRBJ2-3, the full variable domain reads DSGVTQTPKHLITATGQRVTLRCSPRSGDLSVYWYQQSLDQGLQFLIQYYNGEERAKGNILERFSAQQFPDLHSELNLSSLELGDSALYFCASSVGESSSTQYFGPGTRLTVL.